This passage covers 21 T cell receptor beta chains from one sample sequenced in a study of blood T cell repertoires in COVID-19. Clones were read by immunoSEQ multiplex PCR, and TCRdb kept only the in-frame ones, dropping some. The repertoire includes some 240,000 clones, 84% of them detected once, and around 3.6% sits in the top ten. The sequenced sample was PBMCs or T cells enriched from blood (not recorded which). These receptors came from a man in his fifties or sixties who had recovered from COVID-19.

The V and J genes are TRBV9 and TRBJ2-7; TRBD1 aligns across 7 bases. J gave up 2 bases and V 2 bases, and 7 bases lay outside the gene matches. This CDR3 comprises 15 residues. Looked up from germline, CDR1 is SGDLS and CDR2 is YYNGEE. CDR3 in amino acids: CASSVTGTVPYEQYF. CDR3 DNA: TGTGCCAGCAGCGTTACCGGGACAGTCCCCTACGAGCAGTACTTC.

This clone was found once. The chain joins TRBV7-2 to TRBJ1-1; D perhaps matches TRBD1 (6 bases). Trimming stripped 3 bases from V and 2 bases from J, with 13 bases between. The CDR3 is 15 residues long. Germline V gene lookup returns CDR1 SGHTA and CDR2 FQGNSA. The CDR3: CASSFLRTVNTEAFF. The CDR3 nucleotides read TGTGCCAGCAGCTTTCTCCGGACAGTTAACACTGAAGCTTTCTTT.

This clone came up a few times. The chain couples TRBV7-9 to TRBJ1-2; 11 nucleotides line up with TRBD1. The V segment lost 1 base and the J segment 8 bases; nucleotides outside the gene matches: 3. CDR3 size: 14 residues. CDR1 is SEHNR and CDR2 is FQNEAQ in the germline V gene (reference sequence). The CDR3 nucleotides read TGTGCCAGCAGCTTAGGGACAGGGGGCGCGGGCTACACCTTC. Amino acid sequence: CASSLGTGGAGYTF. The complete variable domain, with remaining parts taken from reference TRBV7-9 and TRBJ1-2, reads DTGVSQNPRHKITKRGQNVTFRCDPISEHNRLYWYRQTLGQGPEFLTYFQNEAQLEKSRLLSDRFSAERPKGSFSTLEIQRTEQGDSAMYLCASSLGTGGAGYTFGSGTRLTVV.

DNA for the CDR3: TGTGCCAGCAGCCAAAGCTGGGGCTTAGCTAACTATGGCTACACCTTC. Translating it yields CASSQSWGLANYGYTF. This chain joins TRBV7-2 and TRBJ1-2, with D possibly TRBD1 on 5 matching bases. Germline lookup yields CDR1 SGHTA and CDR2 FQGNSA. V dropped 5 bases and J dropped 0 bases, with 16 bases sitting between them. The CDR3 is 16 residues long.

As DNA, the CDR3 is TGTGCCAGTAGTCCAAACACCGGGGAGCTGTTTTTT. As protein: CASSPNTGELFF. The chain links TRBV19 to TRBJ2-2; D gene ambiguous. CDR3 size: 12 residues. Germline V gives CDR1 LNHDA, CDR2 SQIVND (reference sequence). V shed 5 bases and J shed 2 bases, with 3 bases lying between them. Full variable domain (rest looked up from reference TRBV19 and TRBJ2-2): DGGITQSPKYLFRKEGQNVTLSCEQNLNHDAMYWYRQDPGQGLRLIYYSQIVNDFQKGDIAEGYSVSREKKESFPLTVTSAQKNPTAFYLCASSPNTGELFFGEGSRLTVL.

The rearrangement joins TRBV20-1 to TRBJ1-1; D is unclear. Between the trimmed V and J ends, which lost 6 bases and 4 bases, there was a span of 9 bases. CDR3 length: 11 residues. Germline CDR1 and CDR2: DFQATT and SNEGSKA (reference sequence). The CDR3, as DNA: TGCAGTGCCGCACCGGGCACTGAAGCTTTCTTT. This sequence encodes CSAAPGTEAFF.

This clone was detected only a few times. CDR3 sequence reads: CASSPRRGGPDYTF. The CDR3 nucleotides read TGTGCCAGCAGTCCTCGGAGAGGAGGGCCCGACTACACCTTC. The genes are TRBV3-1 (or the pseudogene TRBV3-2) and TRBJ1-2; unclear D gene. The CDR3 is 14 residues long. The germline V and J ends were trimmed by 6 bases and 10 bases, with 21 bases remaining between them. CDR1 is LGHDT and CDR2 is YNNKEL in the germline V gene (reference sequence).

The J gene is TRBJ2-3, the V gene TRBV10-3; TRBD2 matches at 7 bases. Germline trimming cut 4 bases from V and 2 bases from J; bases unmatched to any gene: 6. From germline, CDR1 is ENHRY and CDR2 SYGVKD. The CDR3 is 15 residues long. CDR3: CAISGASGYTDTQYF. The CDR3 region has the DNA TGTGCCATCAGTGGGGCTAGCGGCTACACAGATACGCAGTATTTT.

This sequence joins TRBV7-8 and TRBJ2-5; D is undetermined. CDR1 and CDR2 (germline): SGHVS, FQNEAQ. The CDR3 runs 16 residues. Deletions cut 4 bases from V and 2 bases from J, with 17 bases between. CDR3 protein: CASSSYSGRGQETQYF. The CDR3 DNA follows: TGTGCCAGCAGCTCGTATTCTGGCAGAGGTCAAGAGACCCAGTACTTC. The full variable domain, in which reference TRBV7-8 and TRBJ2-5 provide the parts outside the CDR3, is GAGVSQSPRYKVAKRGQDVALRCDPISGHVSLFWYQQALGQGPEFLTYFQNEAQLDKSGLPSDRFFAERPEGSVSTLKIQRTQQEDSAVYLCASSSYSGRGQETQYFGPGTRLLVL.

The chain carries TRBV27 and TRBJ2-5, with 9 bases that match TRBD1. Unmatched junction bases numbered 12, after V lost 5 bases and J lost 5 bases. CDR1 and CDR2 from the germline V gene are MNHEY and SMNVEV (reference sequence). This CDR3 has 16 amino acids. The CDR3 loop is CASSPRKDRGWETQYF. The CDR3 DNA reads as TGTGCCAGCAGTCCACGGAAGGACAGGGGATGGGAGACCCAGTACTTC.

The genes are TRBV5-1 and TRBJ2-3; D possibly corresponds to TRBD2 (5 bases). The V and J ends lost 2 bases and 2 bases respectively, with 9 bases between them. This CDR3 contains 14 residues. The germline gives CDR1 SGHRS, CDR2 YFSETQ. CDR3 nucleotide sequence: TGCGCCAGCAGCTTTACGGGGTTCACAGATACGCAGTATTTT. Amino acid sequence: CASSFTGFTDTQYF. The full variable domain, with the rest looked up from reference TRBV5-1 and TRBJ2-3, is KAGVTQTPRYLIKTRGQQVTLSCSPISGHRSVSWYQQTPGQGLQFLFEYFSETQRNKGNFPGRFSGRQFSNSRSEMNVSTLELGDSALYLCASSFTGFTDTQYFGPGTRLTVL.

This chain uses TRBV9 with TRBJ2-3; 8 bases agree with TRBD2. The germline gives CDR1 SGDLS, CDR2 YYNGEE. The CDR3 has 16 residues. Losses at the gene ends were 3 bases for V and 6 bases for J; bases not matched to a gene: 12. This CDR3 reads CASSAFRAGGGDTQYF. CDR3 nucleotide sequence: TGTGCCAGCAGCGCTTTTCGCGCGGGGGGAGGGGATACGCAGTATTTT.

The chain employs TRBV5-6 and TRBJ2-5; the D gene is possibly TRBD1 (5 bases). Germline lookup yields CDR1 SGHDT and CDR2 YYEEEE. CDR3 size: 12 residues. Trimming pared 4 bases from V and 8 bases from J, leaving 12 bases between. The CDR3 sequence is CASSRERGTQYF. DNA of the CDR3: TGTGCCAGCAGCCGTGAAAGGGGAACCCAGTACTTC.

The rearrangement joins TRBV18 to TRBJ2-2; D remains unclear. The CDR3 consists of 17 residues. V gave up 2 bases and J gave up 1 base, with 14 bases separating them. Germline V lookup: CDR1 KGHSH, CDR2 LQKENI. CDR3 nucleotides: TGTGCCAGCTCACCAATTCCCCGGCAGGAGAACACCGGGGAGCTGTTTTTT. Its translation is CASSPIPRQENTGELFF.

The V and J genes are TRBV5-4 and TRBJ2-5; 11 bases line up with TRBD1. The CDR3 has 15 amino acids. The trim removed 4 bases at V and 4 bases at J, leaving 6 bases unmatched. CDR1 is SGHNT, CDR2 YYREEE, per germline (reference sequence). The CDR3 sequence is CASSTGTGGSETQYF. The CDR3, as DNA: TGTGCCAGCAGCACCGGGACAGGGGGTTCAGAGACCCAGTACTTC. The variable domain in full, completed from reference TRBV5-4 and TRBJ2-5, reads ETGVTQSPTHLIKTRGQQVTLRCSSQSGHNTVSWYQQALGQGPQFIFQYYREEENGRGNFPPRFSGLQFPNYSSELNVNALELDDSALYLCASSTGTGGSETQYFGPGTRLLVL.

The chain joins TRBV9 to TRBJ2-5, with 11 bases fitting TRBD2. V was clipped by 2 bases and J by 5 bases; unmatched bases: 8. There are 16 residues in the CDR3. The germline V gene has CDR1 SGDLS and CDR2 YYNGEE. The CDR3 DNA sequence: TGTGCCAGCAGCGTGGGGTCTAGCGGGGGGCAGGAGACCCAGTACTTC. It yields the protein CASSVGSSGGQETQYF.

CDR3 DNA sequence: TGTGCCAGCAGCCCGGGGAGCACAGATACGCAGTATTTT. Translation gives CASSPGSTDTQYF. The gene calls are TRBV11-2 and TRBJ2-3; D is possibly TRBD2 (5 bases). The length of the CDR3 is 13 residues. Trimming took 5 bases from V and 0 from J, leaving 6 bases between them. The germline CDR1 and CDR2 sequences are SGHAT and FQNNGV.

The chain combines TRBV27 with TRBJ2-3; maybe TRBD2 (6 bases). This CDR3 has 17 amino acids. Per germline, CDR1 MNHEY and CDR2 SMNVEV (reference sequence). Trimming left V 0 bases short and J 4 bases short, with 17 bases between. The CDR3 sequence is CASSLSGRDQFPDTQYF. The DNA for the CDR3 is TGTGCCAGCAGTTTATCGGGGCGGGATCAGTTTCCAGATACGCAGTATTTT.

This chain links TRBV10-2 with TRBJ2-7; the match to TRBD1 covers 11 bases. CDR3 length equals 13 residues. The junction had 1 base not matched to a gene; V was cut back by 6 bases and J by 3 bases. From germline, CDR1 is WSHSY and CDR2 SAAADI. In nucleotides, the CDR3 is TGCGCCAGCAGGGACAGGGGGCGCTACGAGCAGTACTTC. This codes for CASRDRGRYEQYF.

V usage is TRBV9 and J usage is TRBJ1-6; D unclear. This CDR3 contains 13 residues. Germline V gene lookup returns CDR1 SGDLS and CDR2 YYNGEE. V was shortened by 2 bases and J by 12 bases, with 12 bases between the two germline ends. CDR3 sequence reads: CASSVEAHGPLHF. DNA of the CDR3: TGTGCCAGCAGCGTCGAGGCTCACGGACCCCTCCACTTT.

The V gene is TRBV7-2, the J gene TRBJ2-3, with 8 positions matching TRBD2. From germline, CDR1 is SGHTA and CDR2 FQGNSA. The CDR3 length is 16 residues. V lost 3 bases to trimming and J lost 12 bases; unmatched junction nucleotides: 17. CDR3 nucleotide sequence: TGTGCCAGCAGCTTCACTAGCGGCCTGCAGGTTTGGGGCCAGTATTTT. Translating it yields CASSFTSGLQVWGQYF.